The 9 T cell receptor beta chains reported below all come from one sample, sequenced in a study of response to subunit inactivated influenza vaccine (dated by TCRdb to the late 2010s). Library preparation used RT-PCR. Data came from an Illumina HiSeq 2500. The public reads were reprocessed in TCRdb via fastp at Q25 and MiXCR, keeping in-frame beta chains. For every CDR3 protein sequence, its rows merge into one entry that carries the most common genes and DNA. Across this sample there are about 800,000 distinct CDR3 sequences, with approximately 22% seen only once. The ten largest make up roughly 10% of the sample. The sequenced sample was PBMCs from blood, obtained 5 days after vaccination. Receptors originate from a man aged 45-60 years who received an inactivated influenza vaccine. Donor details come from another sample of the same person, matched by shared clones.

V is TRBV7-9 and J is TRBJ1-1; D not certain. CDR3 length: 13 amino acids. CDR1 is SEHNR and CDR2 is FQNEAQ in the germline V gene (reference sequence). Between the trimmed V and J ends, which lost 3 bases and 5 bases, there was a span of 10 bases. In DNA form, the CDR3 reads TGTGCCAGCAGCTTCGGCTCCGGGACTGAAGCTTTCTTT. Translation: CASSFGSGTEAFF.

V usage is TRBV3-1 and J usage is TRBJ2-1; 7 nucleotides agree with TRBD1. This CDR3 is built from 16 residues. V gave up 4 bases and J gave up 4 bases; unmatched junction bases: 10. The germline gives CDR1 LGHDT, CDR2 YNNKEL (reference sequence). The CDR3 DNA reads TGTGCCAGCAGCCGTATATCCAGGACAGGTTACAATGAGCAGTTCTTC. This encodes CASSRISRTGYNEQFF.

There are many counts of this clonotype. The chain links TRBV6-5 to TRBJ2-2; D is unresolved. CDR1 MNHEY and CDR2 SVGAGI come from the germline V gene. V lost 6 bases, J lost 3 bases, and 5 bases lay in between. The CDR3 totals 12 residues. CDR3 loop: CASRDHTGELFF. CDR3 DNA: TGTGCCAGCAGGGATCACACCGGGGAGCTGTTTTTT.

As DNA, the CDR3 is TGTGCCAGCAGCCCACTAGCGGGAGGCGTGGATGAGCAGTTCTTC. Translated: CASSPLAGGVDEQFF. V gene TRBV3-1 combines with J gene TRBJ2-1, with 12 bases fitting TRBD2. Germline V lookup: CDR1 LGHDT, CDR2 YNNKEL (reference sequence). Trimming took 4 bases from V and 8 from J; bases not matched to a gene: 6. The CDR3 runs to 15 residues.

V and J are TRBV10-3 and TRBJ2-7; no definite D call. Deletions cut 0 bases from V and 5 bases from J, with 5 bases between. This CDR3 comprises 12 residues. Germline V CDR1 and CDR2: ENHRY, SYGVKD. CDR3 region: CAISESANEQYF. For the CDR3, the DNA is TGTGCCATCAGTGAGTCCGCCAACGAGCAGTACTTC.

This clonotype has a handful of counts. The rearrangement joins TRBV7-2 to TRBJ2-5; 12 nucleotides align to TRBD2. Germline-derived CDR1 and CDR2 are SGHTA and FQGNSA. The V and J ends lost 1 base and 5 bases, in that order; junction bases with no gene match: 5. This CDR3 spans 16 amino acids. The CDR3: CASSLVGLAGYETQYF. The CDR3 DNA reads as TGTGCCAGCAGCTTAGTAGGACTAGCGGGGTATGAGACCCAGTACTTC.

The gene calls are TRBV4-1 and TRBJ2-7; no definite D call. With 0 bases removed from V and 7 bases from J, the gap between germline ends came to 7 bases. The germline V gene has CDR1 MGHRA and CDR2 YSYEKL. This CDR3 has 12 residues. The DNA for the CDR3 is TGCGCCAGCAGCCAAGATGTAGGGGAGCAGTACTTC. Translating gives CASSQDVGEQYF.

The chain uses TRBV28 and TRBJ2-7; D gene unclear. Per the germline V gene, CDR1 is MDHEN and CDR2 is SYDVKM. There are 13 residues in the CDR3. Deletions cut 5 bases from V and 5 bases from J, with 13 bases between. CDR3 DNA: TGTGCCAGCAGTCCCCCCGGAAGGCACGAGCAGTACTTC. Its translation is CASSPPGRHEQYF.

This clonotype was found a few times. V and J are TRBV20-1 and TRBJ2-1, with a weak D call TRBD2 (6 bases). This CDR3 is built from 15 residues. Trimming took 1 base from V and 4 from J, leaving 14 bases between them. CDR1 DFQATT and CDR2 SNEGSKA come from the germline V gene (reference sequence). The CDR3 loop is CSARGNSGAYNEQFF. The CDR3 coding sequence is TGCAGTGCTAGAGGGAATAGCGGAGCGTACAATGAGCAGTTCTTC.